The present entry profiles one T cell receptor (beta chain) with its context. The data derive from a study of OX40 agonist ivuxolimab in advanced cancers. Study-level information: While on treatment, patients had intravenous ivuxolimab at 0.01 to 10 mg/kg every 2 weeks. At 65% to 85% male, the cohort had a mean age of approximately 60 years, ranging from about 23 to 79.

V gave up 5 bases and J gave up 0 bases; unmatched junction bases: 3. Per germline, CDR1 LNHDA and CDR2 SQIVND (reference sequence). The length of the CDR3 is 14 residues. Assay: immunoSEQ multiplex PCR; the TCRdb copy retains only in-frame clones and omits some. The data hold some 59,000 clones, with 85% to 90% observed a single time. Systemic immunosuppression or a history of autoimmune disease excluded patients. The timepoints at which blood was sampled were baseline, cycle 4 day 1, and cycle 7 day 1. This chain links TRBV19 with TRBJ2-7; TRBD1 matches at 8 bases. The material was CD4+ or CD8+ T cells sorted from blood, obtained in a trial of the OX40 agonist ivuxolimab. The clonotype was recovered from an adult with an advanced solid tumor such as melanoma, head and neck, liver or kidney cancer. Here the CDR3 reads CASSEGQASYEQYF. CDR3 DNA sequence: TGTGCCAGTAGTGAGGGACAGGCCTCCTACGAGCAGTACTTC.